This T cell receptor beta chain is drawn from a study of cytomegalovirus exposure and HLA in healthy donors. Study-wide findings and caveats: Reportedly, TCR beta sequences accurately predicted HLA-A and HLA-B alleles in most subjects. Investigators reported around 150 TCR beta chains as tied to cytomegalovirus.

PCR amplification relied on 60 Vbeta primers (plus 13 Jbeta primers). This table comes from immunoSEQ multiplex PCR, and its TCRdb copy is limited to in-frame clones, with some not included. This sample carries some 200,000 clones, 75% to 90% of them seen once, and the ten largest clones take roughly 0.73%. Turning to this clone: Its specificity is not known.

The CDR3 is 15 amino acids. CDR1 is SSHAT and CDR2 is FNYEAQ in the germline V gene (reference sequence). V lost 5 bases and J 2 bases, leaving 14 bases between the germline ends. This clonotype was obtained from a young woman in good health and CMV-seronegative. Sequenced material: PBMCs. This chain uses TRBV7-7 with TRBJ2-3; tentatively, D is TRBD1 (7 bases). The CDR3, as DNA: TGTGCCAGCAGCATAGGCGGGACAGCCACAGATACGCAGTATTTT. Its translation is CASSIGGTATDTQYF.